Following are 16 T cell receptor beta chains from one sample sequenced in a study of Graves' ophthalmopathy and Graves' hyperthyroidism. RNA transcripts served as template for amplifying TCR beta CDR3 sequences. A first-round RT-PCR used HTBI primers, followed by a second-round multiplex PCR. TCRdb re-analysed the multiplex PCR reads in MiXCR, keeping a single row per CDR3 protein. The sample has approximately 460,000 distinct CDR3 sequences, under 15% seen once. Sequences were obtained from blood. Source of these receptors: a woman in her twenties or thirties with Graves' ophthalmopathy.

This clonotype was found many times. The V gene is TRBV11-2, the J gene TRBJ2-7; 12 positions match TRBD1. The CDR3 runs 16 residues. Germline lookup yields CDR1 SGHAT and CDR2 FQNNGV. After removal of 0 bases from V and 5 bases from J, the junction contained 5 bases not matched to a gene. The CDR3 sequence is CASSLDWDRGRHEQYF. CDR3 coding DNA: TGTGCCAGCAGCTTAGACTGGGACAGGGGGCGACACGAGCAGTACTTC.

This clonotype has a count of ten or more. The V gene is TRBV9, the J gene TRBJ2-2; 8 nucleotides line up with TRBD2. The germline CDR1 and CDR2 sequences are SGDLS and YYNGEE. The CDR3 has 17 amino acids. With 3 bases clipped from V and 3 bases from J, the junction kept 10 bases outside the gene matches. CDR3 in DNA: TGTGCCAGCAGCGCCAATCTACTAGCGGAGTACACCGGGGAGCTGTTTTTT. Translating it yields CASSANLLAEYTGELFF.

In the case of this clonotype: One end of the junction varies from germline; a read error may be responsible. This chain connects TRBV12-3 or TRBV12-4 to TRBJ1-2; no firm D call. The CDR3 extends over 11 amino acids. The CDR3 sequence is CAISSYYGYTF. As DNA, the CDR3 is TGTGCCATCAGTTCATACTATGGCTACACCTTC.

In its sample, this clonotype was seen a few times. The V gene is TRBV10-3, the J gene TRBJ1-5; no reliable D call. This CDR3 is built from 15 residues. V gave up 0 bases and J gave up 4 bases, with 10 bases separating them. Per germline, CDR1 ENHRY and CDR2 SYGVKD. The CDR3 nucleotides are TGTGCCATCAGTGAGTCGTCATCCGCAAATCAGCCCCAGCATTTT. Translation: CAISESSSANQPQHF.

The rearrangement joins TRBV30 to TRBJ2-2; TRBD1 aligns across 7 bases. This CDR3 contains 16 residues. CDR1 and CDR2 (germline): GTSNPN, SVGIG (reference sequence). The ends lost 1 base at V and 1 base at J; junction bases unmatched: 6. The CDR3: CAWSEHRTGNTGELFF. CDR3 sequence (DNA): TGTGCCTGGAGTGAACACCGGACAGGGAACACCGGGGAGCTGTTTTTT. Complete variable domain (other parts from reference TRBV30 and TRBJ2-2): SQTIHQWPATLVQPVGSPLSLECTVEGTSNPNLYWYRQAAGRGLQLLFYSVGIGQISSEVPQNLSASRPQDRQFILSSKKLLLSDSGFYLCAWSEHRTGNTGELFFGEGSRLTVL.

Ten or more counts support this clonotype. This chain joins TRBV7-8 and TRBJ2-2, with D hard to call. This CDR3 has 15 amino acids. Germline lookup yields CDR1 SGHVS and CDR2 FQNEAQ. The V end lost 5 bases, the J end lost 0 bases, and 10 bases lay between the germline ends. CDR3 DNA: TGTGCCAGCAGCCCTGGTGCCACGAACACCGGGGAGCTGTTTTTT. This codes for CASSPGATNTGELFF.

In its sample, this clonotype was seen many times. The V call is TRBV10-3, the J call TRBJ1-5; 10 bases line up with TRBD1. CDR3 length: 14 residues. The V and J ends lost 4 bases and 6 bases, in that order; junction bases with no gene match: 3. Germline values: CDR1 ENHRY, CDR2 SYGVKD. As DNA, the CDR3 is TGTGCCATCAGTGTGACAGGGGGCGGTCAGCCCCAGCATTTT. Its protein is CAISVTGGGQPQHF.

This clonotype was found many times. Written as DNA, the CDR3 is TGTGCCAGCAGCTTCCTGGGCAGCGGGGGACCCGCAAGAGAGACCCAGTACTTC. As protein: CASSFLGSGGPARETQYF. The rearrangement uses TRBV11-3 and TRBJ2-5, with 8 bases matching TRBD2. Germline CDR1 and CDR2: SGHNT and YENEEA. V was pared by 3 bases and J by 4 bases, with 16 bases of the junction left unmatched. This CDR3 has 18 amino acids.

This clonotype was picked up many times. The J gene is TRBJ1-1, the V gene TRBV5-5; D remains unclear. Germline CDR1 is SGHKS and CDR2 is YYEKEE (reference sequence). This CDR3 is 16 amino acids long. Trimming stripped 1 base from V and 5 bases from J, with 18 bases between. The CDR3 DNA is TGTGCCAGCAGCTTGAACAGAAGAGGAAAGGTTACTGAAGCTTTCTTT. Protein sequence: CASSLNRRGKVTEAFF.

This clonotype was seen a handful of times. The rearrangement joins TRBV5-4 to TRBJ1-5; D perhaps matches TRBD1 (5 bases). Per germline, CDR1 SGHNT and CDR2 YYREEE (reference sequence). Trimming removed 0 bases at V and 5 bases at J, with 18 bases between. This CDR3 is built from 17 residues. CDR3 coding DNA: TGTGCCAGCAGCTTGGGGGACGGACCGGGAGGGGATCAGCCCCAGCATTTT. The encoded protein is CASSLGDGPGGDQPQHF.

Regarding this clonotype: Sequence at one end of the junction differs from germline and may be a read error. The chain carries TRBV6-5 and TRBJ1-1; 7 positions agree with TRBD1. This CDR3 is built from 15 residues. Germline CDR1 reads MNHEY; CDR2 reads SVGAGI. CDR3 sequence: CASSSTGTAITESFF. CDR3 bases: TGTGCCAGCAGTTCCACCGGGACAGCGATCACTGAATCTTTCTTT.

This clonotype was found many times. The chain is built from TRBV7-9 and TRBJ1-2; D possibly corresponds to TRBD1 (6 bases). CDR1 SEHNR and CDR2 FQNEAQ come from the germline V gene (reference sequence). The CDR3 consists of 14 residues. Trimming removed 6 bases from V and 6 bases from J, with 17 bases in between. CDR3 bases: TGTGCCAGCAGACCTACTACAGGGAATGATGGCTACACCTTC. Translation: CASRPTTGNDGYTF.

This clonotype was detected many times. The rearrangement joins TRBV7-2 to TRBJ1-2; a possible D gene is TRBD1 (6 bases). CDR3 length: 16 amino acids. Germline V gene sequence: CDR1 SGHTA, CDR2 FQGNSA. The germline V and J ends were trimmed by 0 bases and 7 bases, with 18 bases remaining between them. CDR3 sequence reads: CASSLAAQGPGAGYTF. DNA for the CDR3: TGTGCCAGCAGCTTAGCAGCACAGGGACCAGGTGCTGGCTACACCTTC.

At least ten counts were recorded for this clonotype. V is TRBV20-1 and J is TRBJ1-1; D call uncertain. The V end was cut by 6 bases, the J end by 3 bases, with 14 bases between. CDR1 is DFQATT and CDR2 is SNEGSKA in the germline V gene (reference sequence). The CDR3 extends over 13 amino acids. The CDR3 DNA reads TGCAGTGCACCCGGACCCGGGGACACTGAAGCTTTCTTT. Its translation: CSAPGPGDTEAFF.

Ten or more counts support this clonotype. The V gene is TRBV28, the J gene TRBJ2-7, with a weak D call TRBD1 (6 bases). The V end lost 1 base, the J end lost 1 base, and 14 bases lay between the germline ends. This CDR3 spans 16 amino acids. Germline V lookup: CDR1 MDHEN, CDR2 SYDVKM. The chain's CDR3 is CASSLYVWTDSYEQYF. In DNA, the CDR3 is TGTGCCAGCAGTTTATATGTGTGGACAGATTCCTACGAGCAGTACTTC. Drawing the rest from reference TRBV28 and TRBJ2-7, the complete variable domain is DVKVTQSSRYLVKRTGEKVFLECVQDMDHENMFWYRQDPGLGLRLIYFSYDVKMKEKGDIPEGYSVSREKKERFSLILESASTNQTSMYLCASSLYVWTDSYEQYFGPGTRLTVT.

The table lists this clonotype with many counts. This sequence joins TRBV4-1 and TRBJ2-2; 7 nucleotides align to TRBD2. Germline loops: CDR1 MGHRA, CDR2 YSYEKL. Trimming removed 2 bases from V and 4 bases from J; junction bases left unmatched: 10. There are 17 residues in the CDR3. The CDR3 sequence is CASSQKPWASGTGELFF. The CDR3 region has the DNA TGCGCCAGCAGCCAAAAGCCCTGGGCTAGCGGCACCGGGGAGCTGTTTTTT.